This T cell receptor (beta chain) is from a study of response to subunit inactivated influenza vaccine. Whole-study findings and limits: Few new T cells, the authors suggested, are recruited by each seasonal influenza vaccination.

The CDR3 covers 17 residues. This clonotype was observed a few times. Its antigen is not identified. TCRdb itself ran the RT-PCR reads through MiXCR, one entry per CDR3 protein. The sample includes 400,000 to 550,000 distinct CDR3 sequences, about 25% of them seen just once. This receptor was obtained from a man aged 50-60 years who received an inactivated influenza vaccine. The source material was CD4+ T cells sorted from PBMCs, sampled approximately 5 days after vaccination. This chain connects TRBV21-1 to TRBJ2-3; the DNA was not used to check the table's D call, TRBD2. TRBV21-1 is a pseudogene. CDR3 protein: CARAPPQGNRGLDTQYF. In DNA, the CDR3 is TGTGCCAGAGCTCCTCCCCAGGGCAACCGCGGTTTGGATACGCAGTATTTT.